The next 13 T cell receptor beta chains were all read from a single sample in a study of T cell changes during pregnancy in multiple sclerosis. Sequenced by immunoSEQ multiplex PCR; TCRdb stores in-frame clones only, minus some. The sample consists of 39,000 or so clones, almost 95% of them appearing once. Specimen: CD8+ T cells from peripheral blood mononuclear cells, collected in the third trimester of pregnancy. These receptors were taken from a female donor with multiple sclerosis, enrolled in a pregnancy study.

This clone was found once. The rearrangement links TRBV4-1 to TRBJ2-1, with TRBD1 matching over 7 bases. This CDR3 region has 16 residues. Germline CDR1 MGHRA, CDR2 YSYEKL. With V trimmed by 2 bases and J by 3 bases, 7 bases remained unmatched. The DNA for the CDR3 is TGCGCCAGCAGCCAACTCAGGGGGACCGACTACAATGAGCAGTTCTTC. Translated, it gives CASSQLRGTDYNEQFF.

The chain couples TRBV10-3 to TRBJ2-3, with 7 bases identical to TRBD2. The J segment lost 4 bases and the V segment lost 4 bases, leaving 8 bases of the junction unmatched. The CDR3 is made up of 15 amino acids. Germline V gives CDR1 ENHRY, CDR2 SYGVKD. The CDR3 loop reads CAISARREWSDTQYF. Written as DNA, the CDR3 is TGTGCCATCAGTGCAAGGCGGGAGTGGTCAGATACGCAGTATTTT.

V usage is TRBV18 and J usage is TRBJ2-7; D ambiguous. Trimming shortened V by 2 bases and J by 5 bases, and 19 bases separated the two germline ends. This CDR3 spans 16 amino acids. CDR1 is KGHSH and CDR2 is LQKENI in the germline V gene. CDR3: CASSPVNSHGFNEQYF. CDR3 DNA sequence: TGTGCCAGCTCACCAGTCAATTCCCACGGGTTCAACGAGCAGTACTTC.

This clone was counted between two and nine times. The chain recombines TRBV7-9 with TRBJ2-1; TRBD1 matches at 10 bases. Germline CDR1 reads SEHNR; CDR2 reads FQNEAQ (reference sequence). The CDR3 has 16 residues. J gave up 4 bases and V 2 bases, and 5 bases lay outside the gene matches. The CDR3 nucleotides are TGTGCCAGCAGCTTACGACAGGGGGCGCTTTACAATGAGCAGTTCTTC. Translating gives CASSLRQGALYNEQFF.

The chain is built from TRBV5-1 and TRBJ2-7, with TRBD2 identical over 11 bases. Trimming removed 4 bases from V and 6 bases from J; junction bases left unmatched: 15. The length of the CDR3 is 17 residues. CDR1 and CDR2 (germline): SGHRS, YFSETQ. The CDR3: CASSGLLAGEPPVEQYF. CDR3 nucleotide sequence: TGCGCCAGCAGCGGTCTACTAGCGGGAGAACCCCCCGTCGAGCAGTACTTC.

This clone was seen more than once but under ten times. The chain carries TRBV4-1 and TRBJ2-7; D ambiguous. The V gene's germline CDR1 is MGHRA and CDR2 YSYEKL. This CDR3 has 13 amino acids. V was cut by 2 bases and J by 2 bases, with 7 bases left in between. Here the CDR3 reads CASSQRQTYEQYF. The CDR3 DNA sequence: TGCGCCAGCAGCCAAAGACAAACCTACGAGCAGTACTTC.

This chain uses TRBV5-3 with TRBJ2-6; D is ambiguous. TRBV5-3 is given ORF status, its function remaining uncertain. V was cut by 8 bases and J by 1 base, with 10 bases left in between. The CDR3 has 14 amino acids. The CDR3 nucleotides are TGTGCCAGGGAGATAGGATCTGGGGCCAACGTCCTGACTTTC. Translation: CAREIGSGANVLTF.

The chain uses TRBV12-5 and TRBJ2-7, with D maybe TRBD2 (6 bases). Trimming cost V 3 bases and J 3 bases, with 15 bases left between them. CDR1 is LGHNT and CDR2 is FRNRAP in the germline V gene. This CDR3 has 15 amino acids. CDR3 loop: CASGLVSGLLYEQYF. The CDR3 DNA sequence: TGTGCTAGTGGTTTAGTTTCGGGACTCCTCTACGAGCAGTACTTC.

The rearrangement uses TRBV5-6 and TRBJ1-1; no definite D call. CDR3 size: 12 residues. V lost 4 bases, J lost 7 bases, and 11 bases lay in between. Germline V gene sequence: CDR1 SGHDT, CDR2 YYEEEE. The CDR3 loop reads CASSRGSLEAFF. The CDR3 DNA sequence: TGTGCCAGCAGCCGGGGATCGCTTGAAGCTTTCTTT.

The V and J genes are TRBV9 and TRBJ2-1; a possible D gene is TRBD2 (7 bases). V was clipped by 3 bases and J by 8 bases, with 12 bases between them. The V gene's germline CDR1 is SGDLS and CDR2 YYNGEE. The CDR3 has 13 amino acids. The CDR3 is CASSEGGRDEQFF. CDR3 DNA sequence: TGTGCCAGCAGCGAGGGGGGGCGGGATGAGCAGTTCTTC.

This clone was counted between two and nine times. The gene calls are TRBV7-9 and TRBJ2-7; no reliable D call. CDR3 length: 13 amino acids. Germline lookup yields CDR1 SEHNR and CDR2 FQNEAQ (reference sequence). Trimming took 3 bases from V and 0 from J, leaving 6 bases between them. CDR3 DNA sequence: TGTGCCAGCAGCTTTAGTAGCTCCTACGAGCAGTACTTC. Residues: CASSFSSSYEQYF.

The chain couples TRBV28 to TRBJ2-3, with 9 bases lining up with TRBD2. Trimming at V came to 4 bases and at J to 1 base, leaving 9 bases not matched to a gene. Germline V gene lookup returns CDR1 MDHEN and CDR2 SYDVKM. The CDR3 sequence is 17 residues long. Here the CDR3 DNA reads TGTGCCAGCAGTTCTCTTTTGACTAGCGGAGGCACAGATACGCAGTATTTT. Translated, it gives CASSSLLTSGGTDTQYF.

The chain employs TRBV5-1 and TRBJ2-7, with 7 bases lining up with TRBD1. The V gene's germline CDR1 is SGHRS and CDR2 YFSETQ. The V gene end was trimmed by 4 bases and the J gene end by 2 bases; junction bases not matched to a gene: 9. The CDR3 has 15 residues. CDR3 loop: CASSVNRGYAYEQYF. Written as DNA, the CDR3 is TGCGCCAGCAGCGTAAACAGGGGATACGCCTACGAGCAGTACTTC.